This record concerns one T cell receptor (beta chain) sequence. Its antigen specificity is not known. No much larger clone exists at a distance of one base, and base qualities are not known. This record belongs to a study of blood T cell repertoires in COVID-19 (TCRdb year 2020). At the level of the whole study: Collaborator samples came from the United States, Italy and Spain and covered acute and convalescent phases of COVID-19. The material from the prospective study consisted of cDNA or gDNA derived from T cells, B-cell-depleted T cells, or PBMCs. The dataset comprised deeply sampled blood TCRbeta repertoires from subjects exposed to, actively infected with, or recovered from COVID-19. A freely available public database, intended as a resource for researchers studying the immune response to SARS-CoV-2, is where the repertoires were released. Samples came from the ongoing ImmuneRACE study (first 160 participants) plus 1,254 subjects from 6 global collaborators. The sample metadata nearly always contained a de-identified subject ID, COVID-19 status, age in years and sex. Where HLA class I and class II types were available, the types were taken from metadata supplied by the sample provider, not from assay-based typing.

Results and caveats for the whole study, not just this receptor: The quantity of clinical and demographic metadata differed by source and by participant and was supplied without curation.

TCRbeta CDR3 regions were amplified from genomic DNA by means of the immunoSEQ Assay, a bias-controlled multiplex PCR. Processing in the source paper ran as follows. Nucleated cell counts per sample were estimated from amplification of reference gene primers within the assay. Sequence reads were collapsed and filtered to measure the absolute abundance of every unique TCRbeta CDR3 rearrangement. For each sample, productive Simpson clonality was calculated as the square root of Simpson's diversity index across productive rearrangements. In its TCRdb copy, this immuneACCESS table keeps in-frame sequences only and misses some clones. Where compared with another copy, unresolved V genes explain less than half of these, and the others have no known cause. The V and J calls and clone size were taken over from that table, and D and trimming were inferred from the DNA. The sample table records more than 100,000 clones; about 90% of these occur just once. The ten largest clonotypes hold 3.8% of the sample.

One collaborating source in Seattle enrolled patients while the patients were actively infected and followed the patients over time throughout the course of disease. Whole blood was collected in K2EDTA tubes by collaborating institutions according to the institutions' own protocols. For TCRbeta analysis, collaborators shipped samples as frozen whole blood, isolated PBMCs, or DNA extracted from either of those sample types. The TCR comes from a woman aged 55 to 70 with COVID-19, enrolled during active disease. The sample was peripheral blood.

The DNA sequence follows: TGTGCCAGCAGTGGACAGGGAATCGAGCAGTACTTC. It translates as CASSGQGIEQYF. The chain links TRBV27 with TRBJ2-7; TRBD1 fits 8 bases in the junction. Counted from cysteine to phenylalanine, this CDR3 has 12 amino acids. CDR3 DNA only is kept here, 36 bases in frame from base 1. Trimmed from V: 5 bases; trimmed from J: 6 bases; junction bases lacking a gene match: 3. For CDR1 and CDR2, the germline V gene (reference sequence) lists MNHEY and SMNVEV.